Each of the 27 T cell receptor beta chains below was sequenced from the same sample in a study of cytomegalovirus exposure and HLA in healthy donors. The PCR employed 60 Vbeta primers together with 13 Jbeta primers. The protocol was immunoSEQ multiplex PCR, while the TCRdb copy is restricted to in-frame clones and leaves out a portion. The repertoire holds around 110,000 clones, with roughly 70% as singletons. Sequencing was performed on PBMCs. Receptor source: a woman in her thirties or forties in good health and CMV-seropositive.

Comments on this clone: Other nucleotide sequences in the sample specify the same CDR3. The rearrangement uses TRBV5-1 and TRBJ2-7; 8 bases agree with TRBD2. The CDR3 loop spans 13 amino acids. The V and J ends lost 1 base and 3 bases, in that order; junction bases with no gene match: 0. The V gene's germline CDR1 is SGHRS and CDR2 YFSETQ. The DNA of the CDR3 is TGCGCCAGCAGCTTGACTAGCGGCTACGAGCAGTACTTC. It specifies CASSLTSGYEQYF.

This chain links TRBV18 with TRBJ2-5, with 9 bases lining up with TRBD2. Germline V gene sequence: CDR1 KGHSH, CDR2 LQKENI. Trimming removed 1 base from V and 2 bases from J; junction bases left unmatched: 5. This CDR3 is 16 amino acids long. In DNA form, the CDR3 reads TGTGCCAGCTCACCACGGGTAGCGGGGGATCAAGAGACCCAGTACTTC. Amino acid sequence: CASSPRVAGDQETQYF.

The CDR3 DNA is TGCGCCAGCAGCTCGAGGACAGGGGACTATGGCTACACCTTC. The encoded protein is CASSSRTGDYGYTF. The V and J genes are TRBV5-1 and TRBJ1-2, with 9 nucleotides matching TRBD1. The CDR3 has 14 amino acids. J gave up 3 bases and V 3 bases, and 3 bases lay outside the gene matches. The germline V gene encodes CDR1 SGHRS and CDR2 YFSETQ.

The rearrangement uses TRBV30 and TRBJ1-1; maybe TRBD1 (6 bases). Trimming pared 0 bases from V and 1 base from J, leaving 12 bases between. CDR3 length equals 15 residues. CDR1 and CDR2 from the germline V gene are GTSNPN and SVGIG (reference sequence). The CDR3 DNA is TGTGCCTGGAGTGTATTACAGGGCCGGAACACTGAAGCTTTCTTT. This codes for CAWSVLQGRNTEAFF.

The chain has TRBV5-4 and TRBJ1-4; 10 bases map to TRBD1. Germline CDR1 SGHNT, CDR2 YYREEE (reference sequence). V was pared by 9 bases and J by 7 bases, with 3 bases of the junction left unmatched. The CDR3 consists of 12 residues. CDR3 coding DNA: TGTGCCACCGGGGACAGGGGTGAAAAACTGTTTTTT. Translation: CATGDRGEKLFF.

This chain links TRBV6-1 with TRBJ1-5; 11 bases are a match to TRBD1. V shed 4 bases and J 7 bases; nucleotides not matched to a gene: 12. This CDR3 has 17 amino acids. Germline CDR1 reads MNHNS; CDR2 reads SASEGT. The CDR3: CASSGPPGTGGTQPQHF. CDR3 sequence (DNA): TGTGCCAGCAGTGGGCCTCCGGGGACAGGGGGGACCCAGCCCCAGCATTTT.

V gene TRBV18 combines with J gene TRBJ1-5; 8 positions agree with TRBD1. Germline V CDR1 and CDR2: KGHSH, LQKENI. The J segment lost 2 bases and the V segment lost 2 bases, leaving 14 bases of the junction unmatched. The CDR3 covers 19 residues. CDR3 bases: TGTGCCAGCTCACCAACAGACAGGGGTCGACTTGTGGGCAATCAGCCCCAGCATTTT. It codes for CASSPTDRGRLVGNQPQHF.

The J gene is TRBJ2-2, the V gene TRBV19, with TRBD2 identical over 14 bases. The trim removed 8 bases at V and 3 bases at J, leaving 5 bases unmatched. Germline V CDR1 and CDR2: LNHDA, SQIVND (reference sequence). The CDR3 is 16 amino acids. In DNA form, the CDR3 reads TGTGCCAGTGCAGGACTAGCGGGGGGCCACACCGGGGAGCTGTTTTTT. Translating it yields CASAGLAGGHTGELFF.

CDR3 bases: TGTGCCAGCAGCCAAGATGGGACAGCCTCCGGAGCTTTCTTT. Encoded protein: CASSQDGTASGAFF. The chain joins TRBV4-2 to TRBJ1-1; 7 bases are shared with TRBD1. CDR1 and CDR2 (germline): LGHNA, YNFKEQ. V shed 0 bases and J 10 bases; nucleotides not matched to a gene: 8. This CDR3 comprises 14 residues.

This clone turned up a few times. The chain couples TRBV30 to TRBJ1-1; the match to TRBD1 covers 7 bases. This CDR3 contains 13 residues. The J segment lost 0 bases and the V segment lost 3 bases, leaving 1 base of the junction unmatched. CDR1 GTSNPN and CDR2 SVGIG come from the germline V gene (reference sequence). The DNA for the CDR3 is TGTGCCTGGAGGGGACAGTTGAACACTGAAGCTTTCTTT. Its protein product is CAWRGQLNTEAFF.

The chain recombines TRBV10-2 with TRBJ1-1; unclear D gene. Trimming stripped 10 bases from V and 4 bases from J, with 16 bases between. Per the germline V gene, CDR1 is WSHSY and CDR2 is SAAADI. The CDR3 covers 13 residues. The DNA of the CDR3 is TGCGCCACCGGTCGAGCCAGCGGCACTGAAGCTTTCTTT. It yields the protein CATGRASGTEAFF.

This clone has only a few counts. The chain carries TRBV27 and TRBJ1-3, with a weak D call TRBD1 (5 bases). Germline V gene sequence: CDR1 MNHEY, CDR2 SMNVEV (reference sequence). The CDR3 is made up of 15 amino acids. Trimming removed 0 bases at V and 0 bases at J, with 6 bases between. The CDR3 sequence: CASSLSRGSGNTIYF. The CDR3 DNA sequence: TGTGCCAGCAGTTTATCAAGGGGCTCTGGAAACACCATATATTTT.

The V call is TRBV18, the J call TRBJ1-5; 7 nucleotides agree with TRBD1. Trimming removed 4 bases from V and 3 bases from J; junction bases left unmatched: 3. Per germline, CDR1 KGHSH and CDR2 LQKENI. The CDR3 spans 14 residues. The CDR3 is CASSLGQINQPQHF. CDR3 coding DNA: TGTGCCAGCTCACTGGGACAGATCAATCAGCCCCAGCATTTT.

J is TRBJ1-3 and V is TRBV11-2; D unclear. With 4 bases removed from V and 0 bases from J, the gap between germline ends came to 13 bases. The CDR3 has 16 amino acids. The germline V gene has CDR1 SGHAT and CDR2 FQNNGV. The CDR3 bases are TGTGCCAGCAGCTCCCGAGGGTTATTCTCTGGAAACACCATATATTTT. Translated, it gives CASSSRGLFSGNTIYF.

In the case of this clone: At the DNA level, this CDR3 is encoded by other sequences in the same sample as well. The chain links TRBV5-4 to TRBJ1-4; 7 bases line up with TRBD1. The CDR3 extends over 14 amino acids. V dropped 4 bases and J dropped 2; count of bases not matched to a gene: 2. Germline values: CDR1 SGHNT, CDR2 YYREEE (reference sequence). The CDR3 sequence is CASSRGQTNEKLFF. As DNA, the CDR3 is TGTGCCAGCAGCCGGGGACAGACTAATGAAAAACTGTTTTTT.

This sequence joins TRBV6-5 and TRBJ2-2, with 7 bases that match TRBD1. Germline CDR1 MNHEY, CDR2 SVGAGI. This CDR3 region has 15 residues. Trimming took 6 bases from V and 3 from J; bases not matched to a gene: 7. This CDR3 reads CASRTGTVDTGELFF. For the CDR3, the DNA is TGTGCCAGCAGGACCGGGACAGTAGACACCGGGGAGCTGTTTTTT.

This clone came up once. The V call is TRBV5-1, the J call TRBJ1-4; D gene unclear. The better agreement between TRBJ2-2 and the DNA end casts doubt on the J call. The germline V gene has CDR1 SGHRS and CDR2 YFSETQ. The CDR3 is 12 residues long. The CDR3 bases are TGCGCCAGCAGCCCGGGCCCCGGGGAGCTGTTTTTT. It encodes CASSPGPGELFF.

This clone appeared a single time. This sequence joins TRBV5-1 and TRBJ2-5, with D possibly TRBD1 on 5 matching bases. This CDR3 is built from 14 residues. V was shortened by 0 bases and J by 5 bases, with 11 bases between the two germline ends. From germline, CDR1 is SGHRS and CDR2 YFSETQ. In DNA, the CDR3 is TGCGCCAGCAGCTTGGCCGGGCCAGGGGAGACCCAGTACTTC. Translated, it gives CASSLAGPGETQYF.

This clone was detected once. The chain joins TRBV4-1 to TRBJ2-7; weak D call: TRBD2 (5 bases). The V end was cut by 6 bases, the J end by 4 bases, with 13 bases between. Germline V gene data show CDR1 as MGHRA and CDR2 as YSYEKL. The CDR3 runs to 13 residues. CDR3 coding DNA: TGCGCCAGCAGTCTCGGGGAGAGGTACGAGCAGTACTTC. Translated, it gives CASSLGERYEQYF.

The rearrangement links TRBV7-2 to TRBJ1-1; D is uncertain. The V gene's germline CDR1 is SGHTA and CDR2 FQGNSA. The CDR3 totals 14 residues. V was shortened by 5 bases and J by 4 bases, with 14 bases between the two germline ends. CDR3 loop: CASSIGLTSTEAFF. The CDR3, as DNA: TGTGCCAGCAGCATTGGACTGACGAGCACTGAAGCTTTCTTT.

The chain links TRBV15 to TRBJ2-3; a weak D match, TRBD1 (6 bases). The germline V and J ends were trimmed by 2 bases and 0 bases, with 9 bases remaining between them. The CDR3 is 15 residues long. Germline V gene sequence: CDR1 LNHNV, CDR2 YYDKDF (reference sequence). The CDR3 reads CATSRQGHSTDTQYF. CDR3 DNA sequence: TGTGCCACCAGCAGACAGGGGCATAGCACAGATACGCAGTATTTT.

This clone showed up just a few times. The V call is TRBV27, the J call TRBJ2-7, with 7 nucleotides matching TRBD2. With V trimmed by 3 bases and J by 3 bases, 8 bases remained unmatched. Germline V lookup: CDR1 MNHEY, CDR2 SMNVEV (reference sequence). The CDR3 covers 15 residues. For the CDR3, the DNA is TGTGCCAGCAGTTTCGTGGTTGGGGGGGTCTACGAGCAGTACTTC. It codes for CASSFVVGGVYEQYF.

CDR3 sequence reads: CASSYQGSNSPLHF. In nucleotides, the CDR3 is TGTGCCAGCAGCTACCAGGGGAGTAATTCACCCCTCCACTTT. The chain couples TRBV7-9 to TRBJ1-6; maybe TRBD1 (6 bases). This CDR3 is built from 14 residues. Germline assignment: CDR1 SEHNR and CDR2 FQNEAQ (reference sequence). Trimming took 4 bases from V and 6 from J, leaving 10 bases between them.

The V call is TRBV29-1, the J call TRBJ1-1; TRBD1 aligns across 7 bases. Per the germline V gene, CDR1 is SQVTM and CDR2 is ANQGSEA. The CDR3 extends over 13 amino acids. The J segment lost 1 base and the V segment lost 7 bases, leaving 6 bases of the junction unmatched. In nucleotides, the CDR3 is TGCAGCGACCGGGGACAGAAGAACACTGAAGCTTTCTTT. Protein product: CSDRGQKNTEAFF.

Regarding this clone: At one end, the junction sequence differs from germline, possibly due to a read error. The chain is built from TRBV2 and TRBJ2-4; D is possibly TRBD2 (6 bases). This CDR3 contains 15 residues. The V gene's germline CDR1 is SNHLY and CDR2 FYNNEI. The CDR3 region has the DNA TGTGCCGGCAGGACGGACGGAGGGTTCAAAAACATTCAGTACTTC. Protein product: CAGRTDGGFKNIQYF.

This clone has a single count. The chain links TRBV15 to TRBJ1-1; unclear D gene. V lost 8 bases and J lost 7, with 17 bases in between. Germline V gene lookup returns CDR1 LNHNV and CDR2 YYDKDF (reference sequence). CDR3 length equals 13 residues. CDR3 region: CATAWYRSGEAFF. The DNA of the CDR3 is TGTGCCACCGCCTGGTACCGGTCAGGTGAAGCTTTCTTT. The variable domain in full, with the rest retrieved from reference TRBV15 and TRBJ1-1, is DAMVIQNPRYQVTQFGKPVTLSCSQTLNHNVMYWYQQKSSQAPKLLFHYYDKDFNNEADTPDNFQSRRPNTSFCFLDIRSPGLGDTAMYLCATAWYRSGEAFFGQGTRLTVV.

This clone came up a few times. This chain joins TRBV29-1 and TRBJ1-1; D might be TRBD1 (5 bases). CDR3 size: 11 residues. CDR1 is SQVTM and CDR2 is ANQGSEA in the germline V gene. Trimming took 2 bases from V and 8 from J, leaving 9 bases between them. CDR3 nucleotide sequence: TGCAGCGTTGAATCCAGGGTAGAAGCTTTCTTT. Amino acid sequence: CSVESRVEAFF.